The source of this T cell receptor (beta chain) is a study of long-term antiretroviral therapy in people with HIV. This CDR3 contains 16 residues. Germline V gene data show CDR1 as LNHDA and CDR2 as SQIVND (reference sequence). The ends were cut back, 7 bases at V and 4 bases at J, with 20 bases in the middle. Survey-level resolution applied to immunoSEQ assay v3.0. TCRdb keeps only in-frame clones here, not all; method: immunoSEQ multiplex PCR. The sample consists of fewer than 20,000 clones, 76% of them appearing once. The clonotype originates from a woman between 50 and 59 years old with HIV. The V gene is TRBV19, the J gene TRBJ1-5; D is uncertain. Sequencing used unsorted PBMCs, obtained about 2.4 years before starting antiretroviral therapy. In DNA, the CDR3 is TGTGCCAGTAAGCAAGGGAATGCAGTACGGAATCAGCCCCAGCATTTT. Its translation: CASKQGNAVRNQPQHF.